This TCR beta chain came from a study of blood T cell repertoires in COVID-19. The wider study: The samples span acute and convalescent COVID-19 from the United States, Italy and Spain. Nucleic acid was either cDNA or gDNA, and it came from T cells, B-cell-depleted T cells, or PBMCs.

As originally analysed: Estimates of nucleated cell counts were drawn from the amplification of reference gene primers. Produced via immunoSEQ multiplex PCR; TCRdb's table is partial and in-frame only. Clone size and the V and J calls come from that table; the DNA yielded D and trimming. The repertoire holds 77,000 or so clones, 85% seen once, with roughly 5.5% in the top ten. The TCR sequence derives from a man older than 75 with acute or convalescent COVID-19. Sequenced material: peripheral blood.

Written as DNA, the CDR3 is TGTGCCAGCCAGGCTGGCGGGGGGGCTACAGATACGCAGTATTTT. This codes for CASQAGGGATDTQYF. The chain recombines TRBV5-4 with TRBJ2-3; the match to TRBD2 covers 9 bases. The V gene's germline CDR1 is SGHNT and CDR2 YYREEE (reference sequence). J was trimmed by 3 bases and V by 7 bases; bases with no gene match: 9. This CDR3 region has 15 residues.